The T cell receptor (beta chain) described here comes from a study of blood T cell repertoires in COVID-19. The CDR3 sequence is 14 residues long. V was clipped by 0 bases and J by 3 bases, with 10 bases between them. Germline CDR1 reads SGHDT; CDR2 reads YYEEEE. Method: immunoSEQ multiplex PCR; TCRdb's copy keeps in-frame clones and lacks some. Of approximately 300,000 clones listed, over 75% were seen once; the top ten hold around 4%. The table lists this clone with a few counts. This chain uses TRBV5-6 with TRBJ2-7, with a tentative D call TRBD1 (6 bases). The clonotype was recovered from a man aged 25-45 years who had recovered from COVID-19. The specimen sequenced was PBMCs or T cells enriched from blood (not recorded which). The CDR3 spells CASSLGGGSYEQYF. The DNA for the CDR3 is TGTGCCAGCAGCTTGGGAGGGGGAAGCTACGAGCAGTACTTC. The variable domain in full, completed from reference TRBV5-6 and TRBJ2-7, reads DAGVTQSPTHLIKTRGQQVTLRCSPKSGHDTVSWYQQALGQGPQFIFQYYEEEERQRGNFPDRFSGHQFPNYSSELNVNALLLGDSALYLCASSLGGGSYEQYFGPGTRLTVT.